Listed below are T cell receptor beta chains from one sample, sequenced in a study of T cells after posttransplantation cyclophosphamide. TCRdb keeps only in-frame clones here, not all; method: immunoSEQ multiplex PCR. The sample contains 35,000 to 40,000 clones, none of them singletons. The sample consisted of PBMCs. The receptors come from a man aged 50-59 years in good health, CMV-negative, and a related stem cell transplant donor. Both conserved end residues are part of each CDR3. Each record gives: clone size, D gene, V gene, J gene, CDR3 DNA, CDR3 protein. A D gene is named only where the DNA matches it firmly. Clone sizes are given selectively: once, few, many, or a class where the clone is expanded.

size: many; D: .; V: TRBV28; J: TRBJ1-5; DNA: TGTGCCAGCAGTCTTGGAGCAGGGTACAGACAGCCCCAGCATTTT; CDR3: CASSLGAGYRQPQHF
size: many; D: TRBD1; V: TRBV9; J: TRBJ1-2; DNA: TGTGCCAGCAGCAGCAGGAGTACAGGGGCGAACTATGGCTACACCTTC; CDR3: CASSSRSTGANYGYTF
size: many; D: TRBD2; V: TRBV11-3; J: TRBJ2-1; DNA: TGTGCCAGCAGCTTAACGGGGGGCTCCTACAATGAGCAGTTCTTC; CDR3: CASSLTGGSYNEQFF
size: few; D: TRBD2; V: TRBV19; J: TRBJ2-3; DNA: TGTGCCAGTAGTATACGATCGGCTAGCGGGATCCCAGATACGCAGTATTTT; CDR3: CASSIRSASGIPDTQYF
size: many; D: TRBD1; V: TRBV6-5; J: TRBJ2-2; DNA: TGTGCCAGCAGCGTCACGACAGGGTACACCGGGGAGCTGTTTTTT; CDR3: CASSVTTGYTGELFF
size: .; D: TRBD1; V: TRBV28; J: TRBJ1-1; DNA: TGTGCCAGCAGTTTACCGGGACAGGGCACTGAAGCTTTCTTT; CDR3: CASSLPGQGTEAFF
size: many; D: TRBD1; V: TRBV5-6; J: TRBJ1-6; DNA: TGTGCCAGCAGGGAGGTGAGGGACAGGAATTCACCCCTCCACTTT; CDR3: CASREVRDRNSPLHF
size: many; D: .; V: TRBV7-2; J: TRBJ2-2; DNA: TGTGCCAGCAGCCCACAGGACACCGGGGAGCTGTTTTTT; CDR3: CASSPQDTGELFF
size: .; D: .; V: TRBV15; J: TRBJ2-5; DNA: TGTGCCACCAGCAAACTTAGGGGGGGGCCAGAGACCCAGTACTTC; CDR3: CATSKLRGGPETQYF
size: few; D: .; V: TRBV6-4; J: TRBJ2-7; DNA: TGTGCCAGCAGTTACGGGGTACTCCACGAGCAGTACTTC; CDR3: CASSYGVLHEQYF
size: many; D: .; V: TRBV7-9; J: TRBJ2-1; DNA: TGTGCCAGCAGCTTAGTGGGTAGCAGCTACAATGAGCAGTTCTTC; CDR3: CASSLVGSSYNEQFF
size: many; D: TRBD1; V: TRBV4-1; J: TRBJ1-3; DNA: TGCGCCAGCAGCTATCCGGGACAGAACTCTGGAAACACCATATATTTT; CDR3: CASSYPGQNSGNTIYF
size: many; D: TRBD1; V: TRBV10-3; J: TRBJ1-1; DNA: TGTGCCATCAGTGACGGGACAGGGGTTGAAGCTTTCTTT; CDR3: CAISDGTGVEAFF
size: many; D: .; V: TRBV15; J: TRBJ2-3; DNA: TGTGCCACCAGCAGAGATAGGCGTCAGGGCTACTCCACAGATACGCAGTATTTT; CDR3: CATSRDRRQGYSTDTQYF
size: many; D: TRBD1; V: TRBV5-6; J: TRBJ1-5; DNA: TGTGCCAGCAGCTGGGGACAGGGGGCATATCAGCCCCAGCATTTT; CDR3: CASSWGQGAYQPQHF
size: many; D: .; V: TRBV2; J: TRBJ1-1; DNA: TGTGCCACCCGACAGACGAACACTGAAGCTTTCTTT; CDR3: CATRQTNTEAFF
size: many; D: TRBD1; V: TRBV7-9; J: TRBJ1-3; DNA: TGTGCCAGCAGCTCGACAGGGAGCGGATCTGGAAACACCATATATTTT; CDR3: CASSSTGSGSGNTIYF
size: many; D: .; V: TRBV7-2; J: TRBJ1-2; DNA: TGTGCCAGCAGCCCCGACAGCTTTCCAAACTATGGCTACACCTTC; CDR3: CASSPDSFPNYGYTF
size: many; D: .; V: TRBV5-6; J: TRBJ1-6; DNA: TGTGCCAGCGGAGACGGGAATTCACCCCTCCACTTT; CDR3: CASGDGNSPLHF
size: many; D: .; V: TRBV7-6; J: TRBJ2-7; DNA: TGTGCCAGCAGCTTAGCGGGGGCCACCGGCGAGCAGTACTTC; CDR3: CASSLAGATGEQYF
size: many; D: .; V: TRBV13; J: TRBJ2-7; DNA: TGTGCCAGCAGCCCAGGGACAGCATTAGCGGGAAGCTACGAGCAGTACTTC; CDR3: CASSPGTALAGSYEQYF
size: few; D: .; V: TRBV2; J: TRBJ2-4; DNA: TGTGCCAGCAGTGATACCGGGACTGGGAACATTCAGTACTTC; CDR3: CASSDTGTGNIQYF
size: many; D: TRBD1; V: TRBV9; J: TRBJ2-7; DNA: TGTGCCAGCAGTGGTGGGGGGACAGGGAGGTACGAGCAGTACTTC; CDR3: CASSGGGTGRYEQYF
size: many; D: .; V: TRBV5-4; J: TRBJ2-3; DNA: TGTGCCAGCAGCTTGGGGGCTCGAAGCTACACAGATACGCAGTATTTT; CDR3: CASSLGARSYTDTQYF
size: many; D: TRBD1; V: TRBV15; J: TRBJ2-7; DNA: TGTGCCACCAGCATCTGGACAGGGGACTACGAGCAGTACTTC; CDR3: CATSIWTGDYEQYF
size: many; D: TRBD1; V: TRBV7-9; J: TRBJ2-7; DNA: TGTGCCAGCAGCCCGAGACAGGGGGCGCTGACCTACGAGCAGTACTTC; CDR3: CASSPRQGALTYEQYF
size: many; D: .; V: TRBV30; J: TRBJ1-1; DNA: TGTGCCTGGAGTGTGGGGGGGGGCCCCACTGAAGCTTTCTTT; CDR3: CAWSVGGGPTEAFF
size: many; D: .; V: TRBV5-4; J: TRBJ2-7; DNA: TGTGCCAGCAGCTTGCCGGGGAACGAGCAGTACTTC; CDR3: CASSLPGNEQYF
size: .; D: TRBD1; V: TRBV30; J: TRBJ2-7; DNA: TGTGCCTCTACGGGACAGGGGGGCCACTACGAGCAGTACTTC; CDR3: CASTGQGGHYEQYF
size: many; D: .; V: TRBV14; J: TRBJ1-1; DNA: TGTGCCAGCAGGCCACAGGTAACGAACACTGAAGCTTTCTTT; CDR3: CASRPQVTNTEAFF
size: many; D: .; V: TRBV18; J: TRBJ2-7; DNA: TGTGCCAGCTCACCTTCTCGTCAGGGGGGACCGGGCGAGCAGTACTTC; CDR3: CASSPSRQGGPGEQYF
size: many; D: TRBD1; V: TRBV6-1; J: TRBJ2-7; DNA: TGTGCCAGCAGAGGCAGGGGGCGTGAGCAGTACTTC; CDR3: CASRGRGREQYF
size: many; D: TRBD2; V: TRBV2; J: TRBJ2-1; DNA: TGTGCCAGCAGTGGCCGGACTAGCGGGCCCCACGAGCAGTTCTTC; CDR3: CASSGRTSGPHEQFF
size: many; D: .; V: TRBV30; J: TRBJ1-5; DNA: TGTGCCTGGAGCTCCGGGGTTCAGCCCCAGCATTTT; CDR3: CAWSSGVQPQHF
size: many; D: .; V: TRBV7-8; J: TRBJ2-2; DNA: TGTGCCAGCAGCCCTGCTAACGTCGGGGAGCTGTTTTTT; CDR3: CASSPANVGELFF
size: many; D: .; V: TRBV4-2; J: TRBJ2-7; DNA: TGTGCCAGCAGCCAAGAAAACCTAGCGACTAGAGCCTACGAGCAGTACTTC; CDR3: CASSQENLATRAYEQYF
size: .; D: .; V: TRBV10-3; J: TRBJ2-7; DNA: TGTGCCATCAGTGAGAGACAGCACTACGAGCAGTACTTC; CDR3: CAISERQHYEQYF